This is a list of T cell receptor beta chains from one sample in a study of shared clonotypes between healthy human individuals. This table comes from immunoSEQ multiplex PCR, and its TCRdb copy is limited to in-frame clones, with some not included. Of a few million clones in the sample, 85% to 95% are singletons; the top ten hold roughly 0.15%. Input material: naive CD4+ T cells sorted from blood. Source of these receptors: a man aged 18 to 35 in good health. Each CDR3 is given with its conserved first and last residue. D genes are given only for firm matches. A clone size is listed for some rows: how often the clone was seen (once, few, many), or a class if it is expanded.

j_gene,abundance,v_gene,d_gene,CDR3nt,CDR3aa
TRBJ1-2,NA,TRBV6-1,NA,TGTGCCAGCAGTGACGGGGCTATGGGCTACACCTTC,CASSDGAMGYTF
TRBJ1-2,NA,TRBV19,TRBD1,TGTGCCAGTAGCCCGATGGGGACAGGGGGCTTCTCTGGCTACACCTTC,CASSPMGTGGFSGYTF
TRBJ1-3,NA,TRBV7-9,NA,TGTGCCAGCAGCCGCCTCGGCTCTGGAAACACCATATATTTT,CASSRLGSGNTIYF
TRBJ2-5,NA,TRBV2,NA,TGTGCCAGCAGTACGGAGGGGCAATCGAAGACCCAGTACTTC,CASSTEGQSKTQYF
TRBJ2-7,NA,TRBV4-1,NA,TGCGCCAGCAGTGATTTTAGCTCCTACGAGCAGTACTTC,CASSDFSSYEQYF
TRBJ1-2,NA,TRBV27,TRBD1,TGTGCCAGCAGTTTCACAGGGGATGAGGGCTACACCTTC,CASSFTGDEGYTF
TRBJ1-5,NA,TRBV18,TRBD1,TGTGCCAGCTCACGCAACTTGATTGACAGGGATAGCAATCAGCCCCAGCATTTT,CASSRNLIDRDSNQPQHF
TRBJ2-6,NA,TRBV7-8,TRBD2,TGTGCCAGCAGCCGGGGGGAATCTGGGGCCAACGTCCTGACTTTC,CASSRGESGANVLTF
TRBJ2-2,NA,TRBV2,TRBD1,TGTGCCAACCGGGGGGCGGGACAGGGTTACACCGGGGAGCTGTTTTTT,CANRGAGQGYTGELFF
TRBJ1-6,NA,TRBV6-1,TRBD1,TGTGCCAGCAGTGGACAGGGGGCGGTGTATAATTCACCCCTCCACTTT,CASSGQGAVYNSPLHF
TRBJ2-7,NA,TRBV7-6,NA,TGTGCCAGCAGCACGCTGACAGGCAGCTCCTACGAGCAGTACTTC,CASSTLTGSSYEQYF
TRBJ1-1,NA,TRBV2,NA,TGTGCCAGCAGAACTGGGGGGAACACTGAAGCTTTCTTT,CASRTGGNTEAFF
TRBJ2-1,NA,TRBV7-9,TRBD1,TGTGCCAGCAGCTTAGGGCGGACAGGGGGTGAGAATGAGCAGTTCTTC,CASSLGRTGGENEQFF
TRBJ1-1,NA,TRBV18,NA,TGTGCCAGCTCACCACTGGGGTACACTGAAGCTTTCTTT,CASSPLGYTEAFF
TRBJ1-4,NA,TRBV7-9,NA,TGTGCCAGCAGCTTAGTTGGAGGGGGGGAAAAACTGTTTTTT,CASSLVGGGEKLFF
TRBJ2-3,NA,TRBV21-1,NA,TGTGCCAGCAGCGACCGAGGCAGGGTTAGAGATACGCAGTATTTT,CASSDRGRVRDTQYF
TRBJ2-3,NA,TRBV4-3,NA,TGCGCCAGCAGCCAAGACCGGAGCACAGATACGCAGTATTTT,CASSQDRSTDTQYF
TRBJ1-1,few,TRBV29-1,TRBD1,TGCAGCGTTGAGTTACAGGGGGTGGGTACTGAAGCTTTCTTT,CSVELQGVGTEAFF
TRBJ2-7,NA,TRBV5-1,NA,TGCGCCAGCAGCTTGGAACAAGCGGACGAGCAGTACTTC,CASSLEQADEQYF
TRBJ1-1,few,TRBV29-1,TRBD1,TGCAGCGTCTCACAGGGGAGAACTGAAGCTTTCTTT,CSVSQGRTEAFF
TRBJ2-2,NA,TRBV5-5,NA,TGTGCCAGCAGCTACGACGCCCTCGACACCGGGGAGCTGTTTTTT,CASSYDALDTGELFF
TRBJ1-1,NA,TRBV18,NA,TGTGCCAGCTCAGTCATACTGAACACTGAAGCTTTCTTT,CASSVILNTEAFF
TRBJ2-2,NA,TRBV30,TRBD1,TGTGCCTGGAGTATTGGGACAGGGGGCTACGGGGAGCTGTTTTTT,CAWSIGTGGYGELFF
TRBJ1-5,NA,TRBV10-3,NA,TGTGCCATCAGTGAGGTGATGGAGAATCAGCCCCAGCATTTT,CAISEVMENQPQHF
TRBJ1-6,NA,TRBV2,TRBD1,TGTGCCAGCAGTTTTGGGACAGCCACCCTCTCTCACAATTCACCCCTCCACTTT,CASSFGTATLSHNSPLHF
TRBJ1-2,NA,TRBV4-3,TRBD1,TGCGCCAGCAGTCGACAGGGCGAGTATGGCTACACCTTC,CASSRQGEYGYTF
TRBJ1-1,NA,TRBV7-9,NA,TGTGCCAGCAGCCCGACCCCCGTGGTTGAGGCTTTCTTT,CASSPTPVVEAFF
TRBJ2-7,NA,TRBV5-6,TRBD2,TGTGCCAGCAGCAGAGCGGGAGGGTCTCTTCTCCAATTCTCCTACGAGCAGTACTTC,CASSRAGGSLLQFSYEQYF
TRBJ1-4,NA,TRBV2,TRBD1,TGTGCCAGCATAAGAAGAGAGGGGACAGTTAATGAAAAACTGTTTTTT,CASIRREGTVNEKLFF
TRBJ1-5,NA,TRBV10-3,TRBD1,TGTGCCATCACAGGGGGAATTAATCAGCCCCAGCATTTT,CAITGGINQPQHF
TRBJ2-3,NA,TRBV5-4,TRBD2,TGTGCCAGCAGCTTACGGACTAGCGGCACAGATACGCAGTATTTT,CASSLRTSGTDTQYF
TRBJ2-3,NA,TRBV9,TRBD1,TGTGCCAGCAGCGTAGCTAGAACAGGGGCCACAGATACGCAGTATTTT,CASSVARTGATDTQYF
TRBJ2-7,NA,TRBV12-5,NA,TGTGCTAGTGGTTTGGGGGACGTGGGGACCTACGAGCAGTACTTC,CASGLGDVGTYEQYF
TRBJ2-2,NA,TRBV9,NA,TGTGCCAGCAGCCAAGGGGACGGTAACACCGGGGAGCTGTTTTTT,CASSQGDGNTGELFF
TRBJ1-1,NA,TRBV4-1,TRBD1,TGCGCCAGCAGCCAAGGCGGACAGGCGCTCAACACTGAAGCTTTCTTT,CASSQGGQALNTEAFF
TRBJ2-5,NA,TRBV5-1,TRBD2,TGCGCCAGCAGCTTTGTGCAATCGACTAGCGGCCAAGAGACCCAGTACTTC,CASSFVQSTSGQETQYF